These 11 T cell receptor beta chains share one sample of origin, sequenced in a study of blood T cell repertoires in COVID-19. Repertoires were generated with immunoSEQ multiplex PCR, while TCRdb's copy carries only in-frame clones and drops some. The table lists roughly 150,000 clones, around 87% of them singletons. The sample comprised peripheral blood. The receptor set was obtained from a man at least 80 years old with acute or convalescent COVID-19.

This chain joins TRBV9 and TRBJ2-7; 9 bases map to TRBD1. V trimming: 3 bases; J trimming: 5 bases; junction bases outside the gene matches: 6. CDR3 length equals 14 residues. CDR1 and CDR2 from the germline V gene are SGDLS and YYNGEE. CDR3 region: CASSETGGSNEQYF. The CDR3 DNA reads as TGTGCCAGCAGCGAGACAGGGGGGTCCAACGAGCAGTACTTC.

The genes are TRBV12-3 or TRBV12-4 and TRBJ1-2; no clear D gene. The CDR3 length is 13 residues. With 5 bases removed from V and 13 bases from J, the gap between germline ends came to 20 bases. CDR3 region: CASSLLLSSEGTF. CDR3 in DNA: TGTGCCAGCAGTCTCCTTCTTTCGTCTGAGGGCACCTTC.

This clone was detected only a few times. CDR3 amino acids: CASSLELLGEQYF. CDR3 sequence (DNA): TGTGCCAGCAGTTTAGAACTCCTAGGCGAGCAGTACTTC. This chain joins TRBV12-3 or TRBV12-4 and TRBJ2-7; D remains unclear. The CDR3 has 13 amino acids. V gave up 1 base and J gave up 6 bases, with 10 bases separating them.

This clone was counted once. The genes are TRBV15 and TRBJ1-1; maybe TRBD1 (6 bases). Germline V gene data show CDR1 as LNHNV and CDR2 as YYDKDF (reference sequence). This CDR3 has 15 residues. Between the trimmed V and J ends, which lost 1 base and 4 bases, there was a span of 13 bases. As DNA, the CDR3 is TGTGCCACCAGCAGAGGACAGGCTTTGGGCACTGAAGCTTTCTTT. Its translation is CATSRGQALGTEAFF.

The rearrangement links TRBV19 to TRBJ2-7; D not resolved. The CDR3 consists of 12 residues. Germline CDR1 reads LNHDA; CDR2 reads SQIVND (reference sequence). V was pared by 5 bases and J by 2 bases, with 7 bases between. CDR3 sequence: CASSASAYEQYF. The CDR3 coding sequence is TGTGCCAGTAGTGCCAGCGCCTACGAGCAGTACTTC.

This chain uses TRBV2 with TRBJ2-7; D not resolved. The CDR3 runs to 12 residues. CDR1 is SNHLY and CDR2 is FYNNEI in the germline V gene. V lost 6 bases and J 4 bases, leaving 10 bases between the germline ends. CDR3 DNA sequence: TGTGCCAGCAGGCCATTGAGATACGAGCAGTACTTC. Residues: CASRPLRYEQYF.

The rearrangement joins TRBV7-2 to TRBJ2-1; TRBD2 matches 13 bases. The CDR3 consists of 17 residues. The V segment lost 5 bases and the J segment 5 bases; nucleotides outside the gene matches: 9. Looked up from germline, CDR1 is SGHTA and CDR2 is FQGNSA. The CDR3 loop is CASSPTSGGRTDNEQFF. The CDR3 DNA follows: TGTGCCAGCAGCCCGACTAGCGGGGGGCGAACGGACAATGAGCAGTTCTTC.

J is TRBJ1-5 and V is TRBV28; a possible D gene is TRBD1 (6 bases). The germline CDR1 and CDR2 sequences are MDHEN and SYDVKM. The CDR3 contains 14 residues. Trimming left V 2 bases short and J 6 bases short, with 11 bases between. This CDR3 is CASSLIGGSQPQHF. For the CDR3, the DNA is TGTGCCAGCAGTTTAATTGGGGGCTCTCAGCCCCAGCATTTT.

The rearrangement links TRBV28 to TRBJ2-7, with 7 bases lining up with TRBD1. V lost 6 bases, J lost 2 bases, and 7 bases stayed unmatched. The germline gives CDR1 MDHEN, CDR2 SYDVKM. The CDR3 runs 14 residues. The CDR3 bases are TGTGCCAGCAGGCCACAGGGGAGTACCTACGAGCAGTACTTC. This encodes CASRPQGSTYEQYF.

A remark on this clone: At the DNA level, this CDR3 is encoded by other sequences in the same sample as well. The V call is TRBV28, the J call TRBJ1-2, with 7 positions matching TRBD1. J gave up 4 bases and V 2 bases, and 1 base lay outside the gene matches. The CDR3 is made up of 13 amino acids. Germline V lookup: CDR1 MDHEN, CDR2 SYDVKM. CDR3 region: CASSLKGAYGYTF. DNA for the CDR3: TGTGCCAGCAGTTTAAAGGGGGCCTATGGCTACACCTTC.

The chain is built from TRBV6-1 and TRBJ2-1; 8 positions match TRBD1. The CDR3 spans 16 residues. Per the germline V gene, CDR1 is MNHNS and CDR2 is SASEGT. V was clipped by 2 bases and J by 1 base; unmatched bases: 4. CDR3 nucleotides: TGTGCCAGCAGTGAATATTGGGACAGGTCCTACAATGAGCAGTTCTTC. Protein sequence: CASSEYWDRSYNEQFF.